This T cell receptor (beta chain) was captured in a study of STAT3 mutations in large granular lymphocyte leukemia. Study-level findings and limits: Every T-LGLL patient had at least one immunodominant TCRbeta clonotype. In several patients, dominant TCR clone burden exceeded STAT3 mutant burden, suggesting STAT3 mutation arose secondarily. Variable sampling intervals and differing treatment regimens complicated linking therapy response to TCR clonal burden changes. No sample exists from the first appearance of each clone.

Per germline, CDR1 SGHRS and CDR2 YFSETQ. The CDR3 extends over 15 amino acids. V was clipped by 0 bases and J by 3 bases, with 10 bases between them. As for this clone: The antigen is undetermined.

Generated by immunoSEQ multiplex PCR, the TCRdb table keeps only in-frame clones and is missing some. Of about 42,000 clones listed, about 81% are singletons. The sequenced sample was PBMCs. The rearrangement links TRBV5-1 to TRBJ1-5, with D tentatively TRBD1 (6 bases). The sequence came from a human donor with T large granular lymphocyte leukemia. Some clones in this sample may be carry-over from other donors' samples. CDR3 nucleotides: TGCGCCAGCAGCTTGGCCACGGGGGCCAATCAGCCCCAGCATTTT. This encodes CASSLATGANQPQHF.